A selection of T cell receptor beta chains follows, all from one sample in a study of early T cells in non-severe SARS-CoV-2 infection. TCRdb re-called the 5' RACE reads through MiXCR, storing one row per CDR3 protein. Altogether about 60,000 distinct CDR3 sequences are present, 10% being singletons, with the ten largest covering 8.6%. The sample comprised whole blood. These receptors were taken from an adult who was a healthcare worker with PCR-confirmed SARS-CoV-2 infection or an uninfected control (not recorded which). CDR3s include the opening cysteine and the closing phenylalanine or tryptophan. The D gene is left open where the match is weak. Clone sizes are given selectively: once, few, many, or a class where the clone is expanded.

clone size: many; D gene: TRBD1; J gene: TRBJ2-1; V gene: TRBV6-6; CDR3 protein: CASSSLRTGRRSYNEQFF; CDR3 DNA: TGTGCCAGCAGTTCCCTCAGGACAGGGAGGAGGTCCTACAATGAGCAGTTCTTC
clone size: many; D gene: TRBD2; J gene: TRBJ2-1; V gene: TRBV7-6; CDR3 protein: CASSLGTSGNNEQFF; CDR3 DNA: TGTGCCAGCAGTTTAGGGACTAGCGGCAACAATGAGCAGTTCTTC
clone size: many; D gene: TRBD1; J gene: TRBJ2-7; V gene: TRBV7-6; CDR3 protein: CASSLVGQGDSYEQYF; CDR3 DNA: TGTGCCAGCAGCTTAGTAGGACAGGGGGACTCCTACGAGCAGTACTTC
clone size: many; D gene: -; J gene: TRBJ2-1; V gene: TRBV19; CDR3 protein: CASSMVKGGEQFF; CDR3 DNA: TGTGCCAGTAGTATGGTTAAAGGTGGTGAGCAGTTCTTC
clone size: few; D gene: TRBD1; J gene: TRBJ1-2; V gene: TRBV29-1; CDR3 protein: CSAVGQVEDGYTF; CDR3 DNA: TGCAGCGCTGTCGGACAGGTCGAGGATGGCTACACCTTC
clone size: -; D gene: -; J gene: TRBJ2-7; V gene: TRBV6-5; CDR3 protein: CASSVTGGEQYF; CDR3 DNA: TGTGCCAGCAGCGTAACAGGTGGCGAGCAGTACTTC
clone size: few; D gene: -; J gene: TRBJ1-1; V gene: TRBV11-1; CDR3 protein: CASSRTSTEAFF; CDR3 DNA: TGTGCCAGCAGCCGGACAAGCACTGAAGCTTTCTTT
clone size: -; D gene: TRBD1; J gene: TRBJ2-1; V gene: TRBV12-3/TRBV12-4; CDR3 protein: CASSLRTGWNEQFF; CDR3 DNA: TGTGCCAGCAGTCTTCGGACAGGGTGGAATGAGCAGTTCTTC
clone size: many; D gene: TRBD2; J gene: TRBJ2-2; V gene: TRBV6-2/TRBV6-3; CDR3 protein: CASSYSSGLRGVSPGELFF; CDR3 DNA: TGTGCCAGCAGTTACTCGAGTGGTTTGCGGGGGGTGTCACCCGGGGAGCTGTTTTTT
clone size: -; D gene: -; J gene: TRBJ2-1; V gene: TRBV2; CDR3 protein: CASRYREYQEQFF; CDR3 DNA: TGTGCCAGTCGTTACCGGGAGTATCAGGAGCAGTTCTTC
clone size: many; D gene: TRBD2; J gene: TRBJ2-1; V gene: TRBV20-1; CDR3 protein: CSASRPSGSIGEQFF; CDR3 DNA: TGCAGTGCTAGCCGTCCTAGCGGGAGTATCGGTGAGCAGTTCTTC
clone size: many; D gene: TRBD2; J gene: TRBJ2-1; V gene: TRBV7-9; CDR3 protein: CASVLTSGGAYNEQFF; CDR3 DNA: TGTGCCAGCGTCCTCACTAGCGGGGGGGCCTACAATGAGCAGTTCTTC
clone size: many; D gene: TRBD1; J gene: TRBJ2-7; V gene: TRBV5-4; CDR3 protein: CASSLARGRQGADEQYF; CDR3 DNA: TGTGCCAGCAGCTTGGCTCGAGGTAGACAGGGTGCAGACGAGCAGTACTTC
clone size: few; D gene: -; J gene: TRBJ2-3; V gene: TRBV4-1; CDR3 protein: CASSPRADAADTQYF; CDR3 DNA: TGCGCCAGCAGCCCTCGAGCGGACGCTGCAGATACGCAGTATTTT
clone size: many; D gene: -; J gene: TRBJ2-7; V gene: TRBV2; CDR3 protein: CASSELVPPSPQYF; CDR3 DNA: TGTGCCAGCAGTGAACTCGTTCCTCCGAGCCCTCAGTACTTC
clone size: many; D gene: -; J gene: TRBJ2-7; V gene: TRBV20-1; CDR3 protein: CSATLGLSYEQYF; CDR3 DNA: TGCAGTGCTACCTTAGGTCTCTCCTACGAGCAGTACTTC